This T cell receptor (beta chain) emerged from a study of blood T cell repertoires in COVID-19. Some clones are missing from TCRdb's copy, which holds only in-frame ones; the method was immunoSEQ multiplex PCR. Altogether 45,000 to 70,000 clones are present, around 79% being singletons, with the ten largest covering roughly 18%. Germline values: CDR1 SGHAT, CDR2 FQNNGV. The V gene lost 6 bases and the J gene lost 0 bases, with 11 bases spanning the gap. This CDR3 comprises 15 residues. The sample was peripheral blood. The receptor was isolated from a woman in her forties or fifties with active or convalescent COVID-19. This chain joins TRBV11-2 and TRBJ1-4; D possibly corresponds to TRBD1 (5 bases). The CDR3 here is CASRPTVATNEKLFF. DNA of the CDR3: TGTGCCAGCAGGCCGACAGTTGCAACTAATGAAAAACTGTTTTTT. Using reference TRBV11-2 and TRBJ1-4 for the parts outside the CDR3, the full variable domain is EAGVAQSPRYKIIEKRQSVAFWCNPISGHATLYWYQQILGQGPKLLIQFQNNGVVDDSQLPKDRFSAERLKGVDSTLKIQPAKLEDSAVYLCASRPTVATNEKLFFGSGTQLSVL.